Detailed here is one TCR beta chain. The sample is drawn from a study of cytotoxic CD8 clonotypes in ibrutinib-treated CLL. About the research overall: Productive templates averaged approximately 260,000 per sample, and productive rearrangements 90,000 to 95,000.

Profiling relied on immunoSEQ multiplex PCR, and the TCRdb table lists in-frame clones only, not all of them. The sample carries around 140,000 clones, 80% to 90% recorded once. The TCR sequence derives from a human donor with chronic lymphocytic leukemia. The source material was PBMCs, sampled after 24 months of ibrutinib treatment.

CDR3 protein: CASSLAGSEKLFF. The CDR3 DNA is TGTGCCAGCAGCTTGGCGGGCAGCGAAAAACTGTTTTTT. The chain recombines TRBV5-6 with TRBJ1-4; D not certain. Trimming stripped 0 bases from V and 8 bases from J, with 8 bases between. Looked up from germline, CDR1 is SGHDT and CDR2 is YYEEEE. The CDR3 is 13 residues long.